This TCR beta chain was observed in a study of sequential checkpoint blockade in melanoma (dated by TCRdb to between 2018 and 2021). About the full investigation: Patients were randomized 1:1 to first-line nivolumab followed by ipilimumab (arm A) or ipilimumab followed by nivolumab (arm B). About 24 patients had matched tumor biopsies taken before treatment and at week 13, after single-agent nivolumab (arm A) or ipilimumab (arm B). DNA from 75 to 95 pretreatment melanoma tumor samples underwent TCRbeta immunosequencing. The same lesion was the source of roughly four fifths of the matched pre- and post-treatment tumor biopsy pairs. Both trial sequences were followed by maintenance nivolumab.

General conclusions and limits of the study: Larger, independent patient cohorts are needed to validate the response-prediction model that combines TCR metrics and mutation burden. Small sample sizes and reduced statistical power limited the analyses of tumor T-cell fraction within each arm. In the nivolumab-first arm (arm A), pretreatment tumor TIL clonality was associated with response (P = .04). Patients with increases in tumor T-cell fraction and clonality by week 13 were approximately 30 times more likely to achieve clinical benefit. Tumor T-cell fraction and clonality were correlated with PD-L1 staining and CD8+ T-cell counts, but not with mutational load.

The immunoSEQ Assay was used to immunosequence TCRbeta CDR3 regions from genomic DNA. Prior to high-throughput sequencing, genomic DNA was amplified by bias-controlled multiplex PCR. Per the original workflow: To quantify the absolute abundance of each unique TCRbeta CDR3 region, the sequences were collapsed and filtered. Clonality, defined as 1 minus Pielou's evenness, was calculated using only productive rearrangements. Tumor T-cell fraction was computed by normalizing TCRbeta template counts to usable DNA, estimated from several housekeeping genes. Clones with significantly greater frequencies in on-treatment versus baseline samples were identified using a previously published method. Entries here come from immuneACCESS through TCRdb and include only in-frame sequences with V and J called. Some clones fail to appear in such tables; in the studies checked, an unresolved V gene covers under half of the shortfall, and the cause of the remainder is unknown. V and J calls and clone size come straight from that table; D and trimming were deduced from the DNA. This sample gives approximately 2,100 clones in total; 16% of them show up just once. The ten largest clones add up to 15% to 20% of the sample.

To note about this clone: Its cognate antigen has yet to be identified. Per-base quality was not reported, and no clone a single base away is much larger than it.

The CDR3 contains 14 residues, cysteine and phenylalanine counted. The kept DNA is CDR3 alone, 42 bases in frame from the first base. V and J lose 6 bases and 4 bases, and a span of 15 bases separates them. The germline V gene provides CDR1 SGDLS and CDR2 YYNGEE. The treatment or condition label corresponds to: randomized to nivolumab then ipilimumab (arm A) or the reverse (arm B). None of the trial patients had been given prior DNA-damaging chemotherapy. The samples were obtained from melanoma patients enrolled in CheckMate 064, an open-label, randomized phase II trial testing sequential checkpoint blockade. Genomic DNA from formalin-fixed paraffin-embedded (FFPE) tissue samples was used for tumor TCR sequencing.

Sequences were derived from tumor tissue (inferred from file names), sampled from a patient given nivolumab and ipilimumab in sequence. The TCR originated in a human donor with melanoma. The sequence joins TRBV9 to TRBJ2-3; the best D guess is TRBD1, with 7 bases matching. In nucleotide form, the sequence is TGTGCCAGCAACAGACAGGGAGGATCAGATACGCAGTATTTT. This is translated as CASNRQGGSDTQYF.